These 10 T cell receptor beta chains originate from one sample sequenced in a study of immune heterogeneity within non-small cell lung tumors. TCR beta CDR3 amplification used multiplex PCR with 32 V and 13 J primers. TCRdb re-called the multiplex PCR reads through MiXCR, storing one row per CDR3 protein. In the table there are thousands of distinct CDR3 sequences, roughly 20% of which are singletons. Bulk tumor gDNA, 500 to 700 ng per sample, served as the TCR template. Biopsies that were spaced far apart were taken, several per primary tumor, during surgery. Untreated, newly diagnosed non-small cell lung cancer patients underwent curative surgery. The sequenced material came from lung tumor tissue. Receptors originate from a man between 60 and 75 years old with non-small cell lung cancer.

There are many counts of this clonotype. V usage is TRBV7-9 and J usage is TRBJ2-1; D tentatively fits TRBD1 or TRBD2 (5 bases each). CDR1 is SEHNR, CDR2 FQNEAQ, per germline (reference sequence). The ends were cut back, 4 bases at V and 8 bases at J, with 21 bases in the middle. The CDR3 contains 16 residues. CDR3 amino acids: CASSSPPRGARDEQFF. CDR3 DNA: TGTGCCAGCAGCTCCCCACCCCGAGGGGCTAGGGATGAGCAGTTCTTC.

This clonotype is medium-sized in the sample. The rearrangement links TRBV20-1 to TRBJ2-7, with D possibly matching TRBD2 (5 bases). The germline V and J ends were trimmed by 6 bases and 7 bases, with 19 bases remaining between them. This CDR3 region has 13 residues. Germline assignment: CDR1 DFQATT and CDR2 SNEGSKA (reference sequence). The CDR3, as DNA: TGCAGTGCCCCCCCAACTACCACGGGGGAGCAGTACTTC. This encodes CSAPPTTTGEQYF.

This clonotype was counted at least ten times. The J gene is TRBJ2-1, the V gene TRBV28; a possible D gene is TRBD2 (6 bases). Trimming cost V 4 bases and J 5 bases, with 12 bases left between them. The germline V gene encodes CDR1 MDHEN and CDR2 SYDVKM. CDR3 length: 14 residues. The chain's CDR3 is CASSSPGGDNEQFF. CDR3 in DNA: TGTGCCAGCAGTTCCCCCGGGGGAGACAATGAGCAGTTCTTC.

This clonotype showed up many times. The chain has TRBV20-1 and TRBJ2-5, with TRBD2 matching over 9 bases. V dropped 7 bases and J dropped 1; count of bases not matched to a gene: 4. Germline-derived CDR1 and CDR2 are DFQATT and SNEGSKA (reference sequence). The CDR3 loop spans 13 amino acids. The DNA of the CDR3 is TGCAGTGTCAAGACTAGCGGCCAAGAGACCCAGTACTTC. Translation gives CSVKTSGQETQYF.

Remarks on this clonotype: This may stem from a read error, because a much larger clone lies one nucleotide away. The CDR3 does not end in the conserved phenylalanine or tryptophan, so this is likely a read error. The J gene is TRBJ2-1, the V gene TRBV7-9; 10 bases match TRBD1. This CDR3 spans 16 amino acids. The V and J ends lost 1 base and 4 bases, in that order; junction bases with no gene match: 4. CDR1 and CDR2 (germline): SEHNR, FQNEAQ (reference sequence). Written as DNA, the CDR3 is TGTGCCAGCAGCTTAGGCTGGGACAGGGGTTACAATGAGCAGTTCTCC. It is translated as CASSLGWDRGYNEQFS.

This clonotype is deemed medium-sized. The CDR3 nucleotides read TGTGCCTGGGTTCGGGGGGCCAACGTCCTGACTTTC. Encoded protein: CAWVRGANVLTF. This sequence joins TRBV30 and TRBJ2-6; D is unclear. The germline V and J ends were trimmed by 5 bases and 4 bases, with 6 bases remaining between them. Germline V gives CDR1 GTSNPN, CDR2 SVGIG (reference sequence). The CDR3 runs 12 residues. Combining the CDR3 with reference TRBV30 and TRBJ2-6 gives the whole variable domain SQTIHQWPATLVQPVGSPLSLECTVEGTSNPNLYWYRQAAGRGLQLLFYSVGIGQISSEVPQNLSASRPQDRQFILSSKKLLLSDSGFYLCAWVRGANVLTFGAGSRLTVL.

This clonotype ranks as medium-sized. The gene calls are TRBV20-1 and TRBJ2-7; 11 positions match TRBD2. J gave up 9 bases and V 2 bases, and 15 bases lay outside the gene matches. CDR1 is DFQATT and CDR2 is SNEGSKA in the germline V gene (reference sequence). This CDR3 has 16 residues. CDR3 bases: TGCAGTGCTAGACTCTCCCCTGGACTAGCGGGCATGGCGCAGTACTTC. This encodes CSARLSPGLAGMAQYF.

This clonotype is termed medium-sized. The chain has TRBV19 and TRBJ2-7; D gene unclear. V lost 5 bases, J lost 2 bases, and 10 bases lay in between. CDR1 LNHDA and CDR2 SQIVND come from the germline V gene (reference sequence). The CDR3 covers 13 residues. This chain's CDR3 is CASSQSRTYEQYF. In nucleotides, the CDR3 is TGTGCCAGTAGTCAATCCAGGACCTACGAGCAGTACTTC.

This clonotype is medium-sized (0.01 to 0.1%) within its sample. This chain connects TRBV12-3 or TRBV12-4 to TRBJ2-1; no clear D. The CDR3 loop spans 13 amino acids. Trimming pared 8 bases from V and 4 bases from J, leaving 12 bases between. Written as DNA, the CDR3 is TGTGCCAGCGTGGGTAGCAGTTACAATGAGCAGTTCTTC. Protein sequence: CASVGSSYNEQFF.

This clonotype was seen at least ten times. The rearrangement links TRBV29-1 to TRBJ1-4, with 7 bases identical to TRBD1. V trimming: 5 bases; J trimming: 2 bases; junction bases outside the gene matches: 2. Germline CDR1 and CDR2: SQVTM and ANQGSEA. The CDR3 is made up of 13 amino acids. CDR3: CSVLQGTNEKLFF. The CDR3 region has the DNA TGCAGCGTTCTACAGGGGACTAATGAAAAACTGTTTTTT.